A selection of T cell receptor beta chains follows, all from one sample in a study of a mutant IDH1 vaccine in newly diagnosed glioma. Here immunoSEQ multiplex PCR was the method, and the copy in TCRdb shows in-frame clones only, minus some. The table includes some 130,000 clones, just under 80% detected once. Their antigens are not known. Sequencing used PBMCs, obtained from a glioma patient whose treatment included an IDH1 peptide vaccine. The receptor set was obtained from a middle-aged man with glioma. Both conserved end residues are part of each CDR3. Each record gives: V gene, J gene, CDR3 protein.

V: TRBV29-1; J: TRBJ2-3; CDR3: CSVVWNTQYF
V: TRBV6-4; J: TRBJ2-3; CDR3: CASSGSFTDTQYF
V: TRBV7-9; J: TRBJ2-1; CDR3: CASSLAPRDYNEQFF
V: TRBV7-2; J: TRBJ2-1; CDR3: CASSLVNTGLNEQFF
V: TRBV19; J: TRBJ2-3; CDR3: CASSPRGTGADTQYF
V: TRBV5-1; J: TRBJ1-2; CDR3: CASSPLPGVGDYGYTF
V: TRBV1; J: TRBJ2-3; CDR3: CTSSPDYQTQDTQYF
V: TRBV5-4; J: TRBJ2-3; CDR3: CASSFGLAGATDTQYF
V: TRBV15; J: TRBJ1-4; CDR3: CATSRYRVKNEKLFF
V: TRBV7-2; J: TRBJ2-7; CDR3: CASSLEDRGHVEQYF
V: TRBV2; J: TRBJ2-1; CDR3: CARGTGSSYNEQFF
V: TRBV18; J: TRBJ2-5; CDR3: CASSRETVQETQYF
V: TRBV21-1; J: TRBJ2-2; CDR3: CASSKVPREGGTGELFF
V: TRBV19; J: TRBJ2-7; CDR3: CASSIGTSPYEQYF
V: TRBV7-9; J: TRBJ1-3; CDR3: CASSLVSVSGNTIYF
V: TRBV13; J: TRBJ1-4; CDR3: CASSYSGLTNEKLFF
V: TRBV4-2; J: TRBJ1-2; CDR3: CASSQNPQVLWGYTF
V: TRBV6-4; J: TRBJ1-5; CDR3: CASSEGGGNQPQHF
V: TRBV6-5; J: TRBJ1-1; CDR3: CASSYARGQVNTEAFF
V: TRBV10-3; J: TRBJ1-5; CDR3: CAISHDNNQPQHF
V: TRBV5-1; J: TRBJ2-7; CDR3: CASSHDGYSISYEQYF
V: TRBV19; J: TRBJ2-1; CDR3: CASSPLGDSGGYNEQFF
V: TRBV7-2; J: TRBJ1-1; CDR3: CASSFSGTEAFF
V: TRBV19; J: TRBJ2-7; CDR3: CASSFRGYEQYF
V: TRBV7-2; J: TRBJ1-2; CDR3: CASSLATGRVNYGYTF